This is a list of T cell receptor beta chains from one sample in a study of cytomegalovirus exposure and HLA in healthy donors. The table came from immunoSEQ multiplex PCR; TCRdb's copy has only in-frame clones and leaves some out. The sample comprises about 170,000 clones, roughly 80% of which are singletons, and about 2.4% rests with the top ten. Source material: PBMCs. Receptors were obtained from a male donor in good health and CMV-seronegative. Both conserved end residues are part of each CDR3. The D gene is left open where the match is weak. Part of the rows lack a size; the others show once, few, many or a class for expanded clones.

>TRBJ1-1|TRBV6-5|few|NA
TGTGCCAGCAGTAGCGAAGATACTGAAGCTTTCTTT
CASSSEDTEAFF
>TRBJ2-5|TRBV4-2|NA|TRBD2
TGTGCCAGCAGCCAGGAACCGGGACTAGCGGAAGAGACCCAGTACTTC
CASSQEPGLAEETQYF
>TRBJ1-2|TRBV7-2|NA|NA
TGTGCCAGCAGCACACCACAGAACTATGGCTACACCTTC
CASSTPQNYGYTF
>TRBJ1-2|TRBV6-1|NA|TRBD1
TGTGCCAGCAGCCTGACCCCGGGACAGGGTCACGGCTACACCTTC
CASSLTPGQGHGYTF
>TRBJ1-2|TRBV30|NA|TRBD1
TGTGCCTGGAGTATGGACAGGCACAGGTATGGCTACACCTTC
CAWSMDRHRYGYTF
>TRBJ2-1|TRBV30|NA|NA
TGTGTCGCGGGTTACAATGAGCAGTTCTTC
CVAGYNEQFF
>TRBJ2-3|TRBV4-1|few|NA
TGCGCCAGCAGCCAGGAGGGCCTGGCGGGAGATACGCAGTATTTT
CASSQEGLAGDTQYF
>TRBJ1-1|TRBV19|NA|TRBD1
TGTGCCAGTAGCTACCCGGGACAGTGGAACACTGAAGCTTTCTTT
CASSYPGQWNTEAFF
>TRBJ2-3|TRBV5-8|NA|NA
TGTGCCAGCAGCCAGGGAGGTGCTTTAGTATTACCAGATACGCAGTATTTT
CASSQGGALVLPDTQYF
>TRBJ1-1|TRBV19|NA|NA
TGTGCCAGTAGTATAGTAGGGACAATGAACACTGAAGCTTTCTTT
CASSIVGTMNTEAFF
>TRBJ2-7|TRBV15|NA|TRBD2
TGTGCCACCAGCAGAACTAGCGGTCGGTCCTACGAGCAGTACTTC
CATSRTSGRSYEQYF
>TRBJ2-2|TRBV6-5|NA|TRBD2
TGTGCCAGCAGTCCGGGACTAGCGAACACCGGGGAGCTGTTTTTT
CASSPGLANTGELFF
>TRBJ2-5|TRBV27|NA|NA
TGTGCCAGCCGGGACTTGTCCCAAGAGACCCAGTACTTC
CASRDLSQETQYF
>TRBJ2-2|TRBV5-1|NA|NA
TGCGCCAGCAGTTTCTGGGAGTACACCGGGGAGCTGTTTTTT
CASSFWEYTGELFF
>TRBJ2-5|TRBV4-2|NA|TRBD2
TGTGCCAGCAGCCCTTCAGTCCGACTAGCGGGAGGGCCCGGAAAGACCCAGTACTTC
CASSPSVRLAGGPGKTQYF
>TRBJ1-2|TRBV28|NA|TRBD1
TGTGCCAGCAGGGGGAGGGTGGACAGGGGGCGCGGTGGCTACACCTTC
CASRGRVDRGRGGYTF
>TRBJ1-5|TRBV5-8|NA|TRBD1
TGTGCCAGCAGCTTGGCAGGACAGGGTAGCAATCAGCCCCAGCATTTT
CASSLAGQGSNQPQHF
>TRBJ2-3|TRBV19|once|TRBD1
TGTGCCAGTAGTACCCGGGACAGCCCCACAGATACGCAGTATTTT
CASSTRDSPTDTQYF
>TRBJ2-5|TRBV5-1|NA|TRBD2
TGCGCCAGCAGCTTGGCCCTAGCGGGGGGACAAGAGACCCAGTACTTC
CASSLALAGGQETQYF
>TRBJ2-1|TRBV7-2|NA|NA
TGTGCCAGCAGCTTAGTGGAGTACAATGAGCAGTTCTTC
CASSLVEYNEQFF
>TRBJ2-7|TRBV6-5|NA|TRBD2
TGTGCCAGCAGAGACCTAGCGGGAGACTCCTACGGGCAGTACTTC
CASRDLAGDSYGQYF
>TRBJ1-1|TRBV7-2|NA|TRBD1
TGTGCCAGCACCAAAGCAGGGGGCACTGAAGCTTTCTTT
CASTKAGGTEAFF
>TRBJ2-2|TRBV7-3|once|TRBD2
TGTGCCAGCAGCAAAGCGGGAGGCACCGGGGAGCTGTTTTTT
CASSKAGGTGELFF
>TRBJ2-7|TRBV9|NA|NA
TGTGCCAGCAGCGCGGGGCCAGCTGGACGGGGGGAGCAGTACTTC
CASSAGPAGRGEQYF
>TRBJ2-2|TRBV7-9|NA|NA
TGTGCCAGCAGCTTAGAACCGCGGGTGGGGAACACCGGGGAGCTGTTTTTT
CASSLEPRVGNTGELFF
>TRBJ2-3|TRBV7-6|NA|TRBD2
TGTGCCAGCAGCTTAGTCGGTAGCGGGAGTTATACGCAGTATTTT
CASSLVGSGSYTQYF
>TRBJ2-7|TRBV11-2|NA|NA
TGTGCCAGCAGCTACCGCGGGCAGGTCTACGAGCAGTACTTC
CASSYRGQVYEQYF
>TRBJ2-3|TRBV5-1|few|NA
TGCGCCAGCAGTCCCCAGGGGGATACGCAGTATTTT
CASSPQGDTQYF
>TRBJ1-5|TRBV27|NA|TRBD1
TGTGCCAGCCGGGAGACAGGGTTCAATCAGCCCCAGCATTTT
CASRETGFNQPQHF
>TRBJ2-3|TRBV9|NA|TRBD2
TGTGCCAGCAGCGTAGGGGTAGCGGGGGGGATGGATACGCAGTATTTT
CASSVGVAGGMDTQYF
>TRBJ2-2|TRBV18|NA|TRBD2
TGTGCCAGCTCCCTACTACCCCCTCGGGAGGATTCCGGGGAGCTGTTTTTT
CASSLLPPREDSGELFF
>TRBJ1-2|TRBV28|NA|NA
TGTGCCAGCAGGGACAGATTTACTAACTATGGCTACACCTTC
CASRDRFTNYGYTF
>TRBJ2-2|TRBV4-2|NA|TRBD2
TGTGCCAGCAGCCACCCTTCTCGGGCGGGACTAGCGGGAGTGGGAACCGGGGAGCTGTTTTTT
CASSHPSRAGLAGVGTGELFF
>TRBJ1-1|TRBV28|few|TRBD1
TGTGCCAGCAGTCCCCGGGACAGGGAAGACACTGAAGCTTTCTTT
CASSPRDREDTEAFF
>TRBJ2-1|TRBV7-2|once|TRBD2
TGTGCCAGCAGCTGGGCGGGGGTCGTACAGTTCTTC
CASSWAGVVQFF
>TRBJ2-7|TRBV13|once|TRBD2
TGTGCCAGCAGCTTGACGGGAGGTCGCTACGAGCAGTACTTC
CASSLTGGRYEQYF
>TRBJ2-2|TRBV6-6|NA|NA
TGTGCCAGCAGTTACTCGGACAGCACGAACACCGGGGAGCTGTTTTTT
CASSYSDSTNTGELFF
>TRBJ2-5|TRBV6-1|NA|NA
TGTGCCAGCATCTTAGCCCAGGGATCAAAAGAGACCCAGTACTTC
CASILAQGSKETQYF
>TRBJ2-1|TRBV15|once|TRBD2
TGTGCCACCAGCAGAGAAGCGGGAGGTTCCTACAATGAGCAGTTCTTC
CATSREAGGSYNEQFF
>TRBJ1-5|TRBV25-1|NA|NA
TGTGCCAGCAGTGAATGTACAGGGCCAACTGGCAATCAGCCCCTGCATTTT
CASSECTGPTGNQPLHF
>TRBJ2-7|TRBV4-2|NA|NA
TGTGCCAGCAGCCAAGACTTACAGGCCCCCTACGAGCAGTACTTC
CASSQDLQAPYEQYF
>TRBJ1-1|TRBV30|once|NA
TGTGCCTGGAGTGAAGGCAGGGGATGGGCAGCTTTCTTT
CAWSEGRGWAAFF
>TRBJ1-5|TRBV28|few|NA
TGTGCCAGCAGTAAACCCAGGAATGAGCAGCCCCAGCATTTT
CASSKPRNEQPQHF
>TRBJ2-1|TRBV7-7|NA|TRBD2
TGTGCTAGCAGCGACGGGACTAGCGGGGTCTACAATGAGCAGTTCTTC
CASSDGTSGVYNEQFF
>TRBJ1-3|TRBV5-4|few|TRBD1
TGTGCCAGCAGCTTGGCGGGGACAGGCCGAATCTCTGGAAACACCATATATTTT
CASSLAGTGRISGNTIYF
>TRBJ2-5|TRBV7-9|NA|TRBD2
TGTGCCAGCAGCCCAGGACTAGCGGGGAGTTTAGAGACCCAGTACTTC
CASSPGLAGSLETQYF
>TRBJ2-5|TRBV10-3|NA|NA
TGTGCCATCGCCGGGAGACTTGGGGAGACCCAGTACTTC
CAIAGRLGETQYF
>TRBJ2-7|TRBV7-9|NA|TRBD2
TGTGCCAGCAGCTTAGTCCTCACTAGCGGGTCCTACGAGCAGTACTTC
CASSLVLTSGSYEQYF
>TRBJ2-7|TRBV27|NA|TRBD2
TGTGCCAGCAGTCCCCTGGGGCTAGCGGGATTAGCCTACGAGCAGTACTTC
CASSPLGLAGLAYEQYF
>TRBJ1-5|TRBV18|NA|NA
TGTGCCAGCTCACCAGGGGCGGATTCTGTGCCCCAGCATTTT
CASSPGADSVPQHF
>TRBJ1-5|TRBV27|NA|NA
TGTGCCAGCAGTTTATCGGGGGGCGGGGGTCAGCCCCAGCATTTT
CASSLSGGGGQPQHF
>TRBJ1-2|TRBV9|NA|TRBD1
TGTGCCAGCAGCGAACGGACAGGCCCCCTCTATGGCTACACCTTC
CASSERTGPLYGYTF
>TRBJ1-5|TRBV27|few|NA
TGTGCCAGCAGGACAGGATCCCATCAGCCCCAGCATTTT
CASRTGSHQPQHF